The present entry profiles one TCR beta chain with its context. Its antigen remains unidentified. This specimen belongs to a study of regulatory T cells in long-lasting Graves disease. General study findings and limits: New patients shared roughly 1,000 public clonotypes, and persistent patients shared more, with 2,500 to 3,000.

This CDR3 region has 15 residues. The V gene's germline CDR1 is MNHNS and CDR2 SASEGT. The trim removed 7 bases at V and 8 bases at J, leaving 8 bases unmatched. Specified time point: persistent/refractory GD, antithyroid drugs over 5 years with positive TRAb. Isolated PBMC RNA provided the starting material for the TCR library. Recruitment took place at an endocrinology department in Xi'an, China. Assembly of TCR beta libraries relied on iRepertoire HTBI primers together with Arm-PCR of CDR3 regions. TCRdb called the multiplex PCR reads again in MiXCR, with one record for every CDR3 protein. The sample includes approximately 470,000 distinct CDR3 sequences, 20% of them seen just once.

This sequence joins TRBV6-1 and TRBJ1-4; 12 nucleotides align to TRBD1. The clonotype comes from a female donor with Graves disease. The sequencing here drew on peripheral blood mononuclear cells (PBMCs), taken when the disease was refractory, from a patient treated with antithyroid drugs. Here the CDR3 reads CASKHRDRGREKLFF. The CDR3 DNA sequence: TGTGCCAGCAAACACCGGGACAGGGGGCGAGAAAAACTGTTTTTT.